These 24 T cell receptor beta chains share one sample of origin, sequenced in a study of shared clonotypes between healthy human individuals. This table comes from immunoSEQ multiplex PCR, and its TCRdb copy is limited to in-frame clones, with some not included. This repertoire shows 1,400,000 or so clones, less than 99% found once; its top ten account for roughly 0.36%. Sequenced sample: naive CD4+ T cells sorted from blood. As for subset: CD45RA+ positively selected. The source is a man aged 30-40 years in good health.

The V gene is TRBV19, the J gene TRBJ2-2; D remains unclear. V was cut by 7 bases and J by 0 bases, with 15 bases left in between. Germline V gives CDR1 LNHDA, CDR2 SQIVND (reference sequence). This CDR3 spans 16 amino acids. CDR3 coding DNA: TGTGCCAGTATCCCCGGTCGGCCCCCGAACACCGGGGAGCTGTTTTTT. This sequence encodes CASIPGRPPNTGELFF.

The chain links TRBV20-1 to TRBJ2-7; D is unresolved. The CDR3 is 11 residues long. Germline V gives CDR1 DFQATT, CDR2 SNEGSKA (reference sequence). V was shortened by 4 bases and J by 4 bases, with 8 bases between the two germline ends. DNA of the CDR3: TGCAGTGCTATAAAGGCTTACGAGCAGTACTTC. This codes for CSAIKAYEQYF.

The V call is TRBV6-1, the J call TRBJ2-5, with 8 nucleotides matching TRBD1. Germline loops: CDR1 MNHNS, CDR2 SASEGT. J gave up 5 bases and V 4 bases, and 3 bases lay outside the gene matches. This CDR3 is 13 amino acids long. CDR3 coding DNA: TGTGCCAGCAGTGGGACAGGGTGGGAGACCCAGTACTTC. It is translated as CASSGTGWETQYF.

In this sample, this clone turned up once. Here the CDR3 reads CASSLGTSVSYEQYF. Here the CDR3 DNA reads TGTGCCAGCAGCTTGGGGACTAGCGTATCCTACGAGCAGTACTTC. The chain uses TRBV5-4 and TRBJ2-7; 9 bases map to TRBD2. Per the germline V gene, CDR1 is SGHNT and CDR2 is YYREEE (reference sequence). The length of the CDR3 is 15 residues. J lost 1 base, V lost 0 bases, and 2 bases had no gene match.

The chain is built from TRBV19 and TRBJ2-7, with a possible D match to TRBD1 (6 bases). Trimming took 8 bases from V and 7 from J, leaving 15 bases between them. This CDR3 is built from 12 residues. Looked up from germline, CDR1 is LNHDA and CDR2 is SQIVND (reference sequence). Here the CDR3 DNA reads TGTGCCAGTCGCGGACAGACCTGGGAGCAGTACTTC. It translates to CASRGQTWEQYF.

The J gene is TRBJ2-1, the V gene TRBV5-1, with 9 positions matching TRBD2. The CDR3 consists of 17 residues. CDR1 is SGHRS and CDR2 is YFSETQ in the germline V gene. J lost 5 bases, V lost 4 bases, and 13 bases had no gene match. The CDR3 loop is CASSGTIPGLADNEQFF. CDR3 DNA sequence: TGCGCCAGCAGCGGGACAATACCGGGACTAGCCGACAATGAGCAGTTCTTC.

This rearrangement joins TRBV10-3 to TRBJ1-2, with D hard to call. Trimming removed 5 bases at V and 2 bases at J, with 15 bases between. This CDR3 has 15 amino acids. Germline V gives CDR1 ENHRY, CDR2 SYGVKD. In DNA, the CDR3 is TGTGCCATCAGTAGTCCGTCCCTTAGGAACTATGGCTACACCTTC. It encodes CAISSPSLRNYGYTF.

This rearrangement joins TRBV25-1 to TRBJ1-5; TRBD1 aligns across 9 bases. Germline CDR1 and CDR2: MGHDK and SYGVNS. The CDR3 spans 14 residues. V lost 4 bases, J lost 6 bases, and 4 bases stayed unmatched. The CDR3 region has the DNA TGTGCCAGCAGTGGGACAGGGGTGACTCAGCCCCAGCATTTT. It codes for CASSGTGVTQPQHF.

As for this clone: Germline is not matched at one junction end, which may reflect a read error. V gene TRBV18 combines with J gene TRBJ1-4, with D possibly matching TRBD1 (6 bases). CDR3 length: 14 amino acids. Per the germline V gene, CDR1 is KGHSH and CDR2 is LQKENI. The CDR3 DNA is TGTGCCAGCTCCCCACAGGGAACTGGTGAAAAACTGTTTTTT. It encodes CASSPQGTGEKLFF.

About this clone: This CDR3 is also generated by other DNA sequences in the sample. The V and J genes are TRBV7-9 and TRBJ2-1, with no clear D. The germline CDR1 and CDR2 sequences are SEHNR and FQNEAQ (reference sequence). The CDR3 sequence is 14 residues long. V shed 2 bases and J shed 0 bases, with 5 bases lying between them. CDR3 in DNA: TGTGCCAGCAGCTTAAGAGACTCCTACAATGAGCAGTTCTTC. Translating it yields CASSLRDSYNEQFF.

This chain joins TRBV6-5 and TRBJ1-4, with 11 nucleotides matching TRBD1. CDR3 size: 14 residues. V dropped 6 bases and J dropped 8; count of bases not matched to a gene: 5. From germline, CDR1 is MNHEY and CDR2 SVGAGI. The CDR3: CASRHRDRGEKLFF. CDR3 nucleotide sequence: TGTGCCAGCAGACACCGGGACAGGGGGGAAAAACTGTTTTTT.

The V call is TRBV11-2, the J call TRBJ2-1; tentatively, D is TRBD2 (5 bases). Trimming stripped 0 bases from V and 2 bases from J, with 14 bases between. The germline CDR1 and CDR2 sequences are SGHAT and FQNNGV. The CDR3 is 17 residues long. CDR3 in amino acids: CASSLEPGSFPYNEQFF. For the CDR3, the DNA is TGTGCCAGCAGCTTAGAGCCGGGGAGCTTCCCCTACAATGAGCAGTTCTTC. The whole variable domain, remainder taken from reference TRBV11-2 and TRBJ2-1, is EAGVAQSPRYKIIEKRQSVAFWCNPISGHATLYWYQQILGQGPKLLIQFQNNGVVDDSQLPKDRFSAERLKGVDSTLKIQPAKLEDSAVYLCASSLEPGSFPYNEQFFGPGTRLTVL.

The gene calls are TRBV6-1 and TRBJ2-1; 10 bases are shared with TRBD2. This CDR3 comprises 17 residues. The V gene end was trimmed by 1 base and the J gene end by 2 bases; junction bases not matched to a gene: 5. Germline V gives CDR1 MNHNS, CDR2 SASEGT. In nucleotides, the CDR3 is TGTGCCAGCAGTGAAGGACTAGCGGGCCTTCCCTACAATGAGCAGTTCTTC. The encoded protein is CASSEGLAGLPYNEQFF.

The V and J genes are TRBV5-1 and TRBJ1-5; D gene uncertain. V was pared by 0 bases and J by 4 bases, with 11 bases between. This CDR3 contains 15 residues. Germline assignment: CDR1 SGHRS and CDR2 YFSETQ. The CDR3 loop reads CASSLAGVTNQPQHF. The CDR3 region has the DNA TGCGCCAGCAGCTTGGCCGGAGTTACTAATCAGCCCCAGCATTTT.

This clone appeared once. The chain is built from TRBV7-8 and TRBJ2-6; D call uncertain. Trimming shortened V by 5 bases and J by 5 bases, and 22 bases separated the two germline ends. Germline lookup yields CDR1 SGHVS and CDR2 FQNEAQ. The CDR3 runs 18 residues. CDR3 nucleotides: TGTGCCAGCAGCAGCAGCTTGTACCCACAAAGTCGGGCCAACGTCCTGACTTTC. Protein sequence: CASSSSLYPQSRANVLTF. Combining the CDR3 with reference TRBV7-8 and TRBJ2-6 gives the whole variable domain GAGVSQSPRYKVAKRGQDVALRCDPISGHVSLFWYQQALGQGPEFLTYFQNEAQLDKSGLPSDRFFAERPEGSVSTLKIQRTQQEDSAVYLCASSSSLYPQSRANVLTFGAGSRLTVL.

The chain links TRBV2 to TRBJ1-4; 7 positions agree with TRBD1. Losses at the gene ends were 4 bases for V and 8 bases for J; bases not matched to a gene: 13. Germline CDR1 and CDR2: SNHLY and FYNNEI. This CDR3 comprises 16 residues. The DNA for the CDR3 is TGTGCCAGCAGTGGGGACAGAGCGCTCGGGCTCGAAAAACTGTTTTTT. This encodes CASSGDRALGLEKLFF.

The CDR3 coding sequence is TGCAGCGTTGCAAAGGGAGCGGGTATCACAGATACGCAGTATTTT. It yields the protein CSVAKGAGITDTQYF. The chain employs TRBV29-1 and TRBJ2-3; D may be TRBD2 (6 bases). The germline V gene encodes CDR1 SQVTM and CDR2 ANQGSEA. CDR3 size: 15 residues. Trimming removed 4 bases at V and 2 bases at J, with 16 bases between.

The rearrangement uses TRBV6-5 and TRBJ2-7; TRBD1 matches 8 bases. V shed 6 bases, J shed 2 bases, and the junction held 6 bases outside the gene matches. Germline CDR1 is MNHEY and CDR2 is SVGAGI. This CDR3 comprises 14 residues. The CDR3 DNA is TGTGCCAGCAGAGAGGCAGGGGGCACCTACGAGCAGTACTTC. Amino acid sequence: CASREAGGTYEQYF.

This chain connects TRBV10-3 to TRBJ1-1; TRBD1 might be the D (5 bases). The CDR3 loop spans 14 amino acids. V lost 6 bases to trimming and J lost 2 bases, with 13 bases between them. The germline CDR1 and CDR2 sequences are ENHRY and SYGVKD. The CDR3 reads CAISDSGGNTEAFF. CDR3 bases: TGTGCCATCAGCGACAGTGGCGGTAACACTGAAGCTTTCTTT.

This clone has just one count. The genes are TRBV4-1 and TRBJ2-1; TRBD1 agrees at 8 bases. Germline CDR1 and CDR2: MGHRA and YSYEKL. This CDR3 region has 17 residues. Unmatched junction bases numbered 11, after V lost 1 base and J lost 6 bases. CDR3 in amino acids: CASSQGTGPIASNEQFF. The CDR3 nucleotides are TGCGCCAGCAGCCAAGGGACAGGGCCCATAGCTAGCAATGAGCAGTTCTTC.

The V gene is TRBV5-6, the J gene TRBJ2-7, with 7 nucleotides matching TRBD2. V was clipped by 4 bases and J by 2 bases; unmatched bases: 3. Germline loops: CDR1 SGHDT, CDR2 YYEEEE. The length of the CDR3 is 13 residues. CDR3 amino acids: CASSPRGAYEQYF. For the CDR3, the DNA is TGTGCCAGCAGCCCCCGGGGGGCCTACGAGCAGTACTTC.

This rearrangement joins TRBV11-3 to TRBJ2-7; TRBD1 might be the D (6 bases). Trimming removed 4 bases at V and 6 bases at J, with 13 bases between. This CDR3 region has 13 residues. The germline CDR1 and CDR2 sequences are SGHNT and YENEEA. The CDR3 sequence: CASSSISGAEQYF. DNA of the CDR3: TGTGCCAGCAGCTCCATATCAGGGGCCGAGCAGTACTTC.

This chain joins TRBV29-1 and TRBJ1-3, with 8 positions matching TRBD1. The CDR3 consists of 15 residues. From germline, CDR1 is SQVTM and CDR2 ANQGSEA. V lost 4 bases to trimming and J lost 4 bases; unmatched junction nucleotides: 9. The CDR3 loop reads CSVAAQGGTGNTIYF. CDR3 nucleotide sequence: TGCAGCGTTGCGGCACAGGGGGGGACCGGAAACACCATATATTTT. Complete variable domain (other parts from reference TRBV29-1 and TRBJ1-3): SAVISQKPSRDICQRGTSLTIQCQVDSQVTMMFWYRQQPGQSLTLIATANQGSEATYESGFVIDKFPISRPNLTFSTLTVSNMSPEDSSIYLCSVAAQGGTGNTIYFGEGSWLTVV.

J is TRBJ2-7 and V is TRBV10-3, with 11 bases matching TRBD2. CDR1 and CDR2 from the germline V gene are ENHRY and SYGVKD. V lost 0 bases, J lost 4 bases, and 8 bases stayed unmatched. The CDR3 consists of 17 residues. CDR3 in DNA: TGTGCCATCAGTGAGTCTCTAGCGGGAGGTAGAGGGTACGAGCAGTACTTC. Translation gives CAISESLAGGRGYEQYF.